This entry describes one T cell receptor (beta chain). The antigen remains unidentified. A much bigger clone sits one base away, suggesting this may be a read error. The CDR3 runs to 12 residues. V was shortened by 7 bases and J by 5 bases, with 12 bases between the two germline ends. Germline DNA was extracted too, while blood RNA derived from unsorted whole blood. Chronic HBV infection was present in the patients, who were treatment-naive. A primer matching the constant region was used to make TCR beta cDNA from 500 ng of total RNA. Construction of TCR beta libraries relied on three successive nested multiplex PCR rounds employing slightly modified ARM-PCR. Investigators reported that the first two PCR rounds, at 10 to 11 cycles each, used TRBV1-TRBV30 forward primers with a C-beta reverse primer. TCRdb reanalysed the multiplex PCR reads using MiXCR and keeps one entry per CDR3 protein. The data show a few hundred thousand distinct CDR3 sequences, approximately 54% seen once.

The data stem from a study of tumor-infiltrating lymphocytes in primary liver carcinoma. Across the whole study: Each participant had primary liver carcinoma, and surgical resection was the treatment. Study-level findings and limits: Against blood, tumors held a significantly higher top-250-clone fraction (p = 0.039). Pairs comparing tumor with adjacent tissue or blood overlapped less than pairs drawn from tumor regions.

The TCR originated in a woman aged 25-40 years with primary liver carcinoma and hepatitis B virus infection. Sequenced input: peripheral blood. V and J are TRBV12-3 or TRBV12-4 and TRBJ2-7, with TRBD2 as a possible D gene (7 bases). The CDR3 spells CASNRGAHEQYF. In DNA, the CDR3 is TGTGCCAGCAATCGGGGGGCCCACGAGCAGTACTTC.